Below, 11 T cell receptor beta chains from the same sample are listed, as sequenced in a study of ipilimumab plus nivolumab after autologous stem cell transplantation. Clones were sequenced by immunoSEQ multiplex PCR, and TCRdb holds only the in-frame ones, with some missing. The sample shows approximately 20,000 clones, 70% to 80% of them seen only once. Specimen: PBMCs, collected in a trial of ipilimumab plus nivolumab as post-transplant consolidation. The receptors shown here come from a male donor with diffuse large B-cell lymphoma.

Regarding this clone: At the DNA level, this CDR3 is encoded by other sequences in the same sample as well. This rearrangement joins TRBV30 to TRBJ2-5; 7 nucleotides line up with TRBD2. Germline V gene lookup returns CDR1 GTSNPN and CDR2 SVGIG (reference sequence). Unmatched junction bases numbered 10, after V lost 0 bases and J lost 9 bases. There are 14 residues in the CDR3. CDR3 sequence reads: CAWSVLGRGGAQYF. The CDR3, as DNA: TGTGCCTGGAGTGTACTAGGGAGGGGTGGGGCCCAGTACTTC.

This sequence joins TRBV21-1 and TRBJ2-5. TRBV21-1 is termed a pseudogene. The CDR3 is made up of 14 amino acids. The CDR3 sequence: CASTQWWLQETQYF. The CDR3 nucleotides read TGTGCCAGCACCCAATGGTGGCTACAAGAGACCCAGTACTTC.

V usage is TRBV2 and J usage is TRBJ1-4; D gene unclear. V lost 8 bases and J lost 6, with 16 bases in between. The CDR3 totals 14 residues. Germline CDR1 SNHLY, CDR2 FYNNEI. The CDR3 spells CASGEDRRDEKLFF. CDR3 nucleotides: TGTGCCAGCGGGGAGGATAGACGGGATGAAAAACTGTTTTTT.

This clone was seen more than once but under ten times. The junction differs from germline at one of its ends, possibly a read error. The chain has TRBV7-7 and TRBJ2-3, with 9 bases identical to TRBD2. This CDR3 region has 15 residues. Germline V gene data show CDR1 as SSHAT and CDR2 as FNYEAQ (reference sequence). Here the CDR3 reads CASSLSGGLGDTQYF. CDR3 nucleotides: TGTGCTAGCAGCTTGAGCGGGGGGCTAGGAGATACGCAGTATTTT.

The chain links TRBV2 to TRBJ1-1; D is ambiguous. Germline lookup yields CDR1 SNHLY and CDR2 FYNNEI. The V end lost 7 bases, the J end lost 2 bases, and 5 bases lay between the germline ends. The CDR3 sequence is 11 residues long. The CDR3 is CASTPNTEAFF. The CDR3 DNA follows: TGTGCCAGCACCCCTAACACTGAAGCTTTCTTT.

This chain joins TRBV15 and TRBJ2-1; D might be TRBD1 or TRBD2, each matching 6 bases. Deletions cut 6 bases from V and 9 bases from J, with 9 bases between. CDR1 LNHNV and CDR2 YYDKDF come from the germline V gene (reference sequence). The CDR3 consists of 11 residues. CDR3 amino acids: CATREGGEQFF. The CDR3 bases are TGTGCCACCAGAGAGGGGGGTGAGCAGTTCTTC.

This clone was counted between two and nine times. The J gene is TRBJ2-7, the V gene TRBV2, with TRBD2 identical over 11 bases. The V and J ends lost 5 bases and 0 bases, in that order; junction bases with no gene match: 3. The germline V gene has CDR1 SNHLY and CDR2 FYNNEI. The CDR3 extends over 15 amino acids. CDR3 in DNA: TGTGCCAGCAGTCCTACTAGCGGGAGCTCCTACGAGCAGTACTTC. This sequence encodes CASSPTSGSSYEQYF. Full variable domain (missing parts from reference TRBV2 and TRBJ2-7): EPEVTQTPSHQVTQMGQEVILRCVPISNHLYFYWYRQILGQKVEFLVSFYNNEISEKSEIFDDQFSVERPDGSNFTLKIRSTKLEDSAMYFCASSPTSGSSYEQYFGPGTRLTVT.

This chain connects TRBV6-1 to TRBJ2-7; D possibly corresponds to TRBD2 (6 bases). V was trimmed by 5 bases and J by 3 bases, leaving 17 bases between them. The CDR3 is made up of 15 amino acids. Germline lookup yields CDR1 MNHNS and CDR2 SASEGT. CDR3 nucleotide sequence: TGTGCCAGCAGTTCTGGGGGGATCCGGGTCTACGAGCAGTACTTC. The encoded protein is CASSSGGIRVYEQYF.

The chain is built from TRBV19 and TRBJ2-7, with 8 positions matching TRBD1. CDR3 length equals 15 residues. Per germline, CDR1 LNHDA and CDR2 SQIVND (reference sequence). J lost 1 base, V lost 4 bases, and 6 bases had no gene match. Here the CDR3 reads CASSTLGQGSYEQYF. CDR3 bases: TGTGCCAGTAGTACGCTAGGACAGGGATCCTACGAGCAGTACTTC.

In its sample, this clone was seen a few times. The chain employs TRBV7-9 and TRBJ2-3, with D possibly being TRBD2 (5 bases). V lost 4 bases and J lost 14, with 13 bases in between. The CDR3 is 11 amino acids. Germline lookup yields CDR1 SEHNR and CDR2 FQNEAQ (reference sequence). The CDR3 DNA is TGTGCCAGCAGCTCAACACGGGATCGGTATTTT. Amino acid sequence: CASSSTRDRYF. The whole variable domain, remainder taken from reference TRBV7-9 and TRBJ2-3, is DTGVSQNPRHKITKRGQNVTFRCDPISEHNRLYWYRQTLGQGPEFLTYFQNEAQLEKSRLLSDRFSAERPKGSFSTLEIQRTEQGDSAMYLCASSSTRDRYFGPGTRLTVL.

The chain employs TRBV4-1 and TRBJ1-1; 7 bases align to TRBD1. The CDR3 is 13 amino acids. CDR1 is MGHRA and CDR2 is YSYEKL in the germline V gene. V lost 5 bases and J lost 5; bases outside the gene matches: 5. The CDR3 is CASSDRVRTEAFF. DNA for the CDR3: TGCGCCAGCAGCGACAGGGTCCGGACTGAAGCTTTCTTT.